This TCR beta chain was documented in a study of blood T cell repertoires in COVID-19. Study-wide background: PBMCs, B-cell-depleted T cells, or T cells were the source of the cDNA or gDNA that made up the material.

In this sample, this clone turned up once. V dropped 1 base and J dropped 0 bases, with 13 bases sitting between them. This CDR3 comprises 17 residues. Germline CDR1 is KGHSH and CDR2 is LQKENI. Repertoires were generated with immunoSEQ multiplex PCR, while TCRdb's copy carries only in-frame clones and drops some. This sample has under 350,000 clones, with roughly nine tenths found just once. The study counted Cohort 3 donors as recovered given two negative PCRs, clearance, or symptom resolution. Material: PBMCs or T cells enriched from blood (not recorded which). The rearrangement uses TRBV18 and TRBJ1-3; D call uncertain. The clonotype was recovered from a woman aged 55-70 years who had recovered from COVID-19. The DNA for the CDR3 is TGTGCCAGCTCACCACGGTACGCGGAAAGCTCTGGAAACACCATATATTTT. It encodes CASSPRYAESSGNTIYF.